These 2 T cell receptor beta chains were sequenced from one sample in a study of naive and memory T cell subsets. Two oligonucleotides, mixed equimolar, formed the beta constant-region primer covering TRBC1 and TRBC2. The ligated cDNA underwent four PCR rounds using SP2 and nested alpha and beta constant-region primers. TCRdb ran MiXCR on the UMI-ligation and nested PCR reads and lists one entry per CDR3 protein. This sample carries more than 100,000 distinct CDR3 sequences, 35% to 40% of them seen once, and the ten largest clones take approximately 0.9%. Sequencing was done on a sample of central memory CD4+ T cells from blood. The receptors here all came from a human donor in good health.

This clonotype was counted ten times or more. This sequence joins TRBV20-1 and TRBJ2-3; 8 nucleotides line up with TRBD2. Germline-derived CDR1 and CDR2 are DFQATT and SNEGSKA (reference sequence). V trimming: 5 bases; J trimming: 2 bases; junction bases outside the gene matches: 6. The CDR3 has 14 amino acids. The CDR3 spells CSAALAVSTDTQYF. CDR3 coding DNA: TGCAGTGCTGCACTAGCGGTATCCACAGATACGCAGTATTTT.

J is TRBJ2-7 and V is TRBV29-1; 8 nucleotides agree with TRBD1. CDR1 and CDR2 from the germline V gene are SQVTM and ANQGSEA. After removal of 5 bases from V and 6 bases from J, the junction contained 15 bases not matched to a gene. CDR3 length: 15 amino acids. CDR3 sequence (DNA): TGCAGCGTTTTCCTCCGGACAGGGCCGGCGAGCGAGCAGTACTTC. It is translated as CSVFLRTGPASEQYF.